The entry below gives a single T cell receptor (beta chain) sequence along with its context. Its antigen is not identified. This specimen comes from a study of cytomegalovirus exposure and HLA in healthy donors. Study conclusions and caveats: When analyzed later, a missense DCLRE1C variant was found to be linked to TCR beta V- and J-gene trimming.

Researchers ran the PCR with 60 Vbeta and 13 Jbeta primers. Method: immunoSEQ multiplex PCR; TCRdb's copy keeps in-frame clones and lacks some. Here the sample table reports 130,000 to 150,000 clones. The CDR3 length is 13 residues. Trimming removed 3 bases from V and 3 bases from J; junction bases left unmatched: 2. The V gene's germline CDR1 is SGHVS and CDR2 FNYEAQ. Sequenced: PBMCs. J is TRBJ2-7 and V is TRBV7-6; 7 nucleotides line up with TRBD2. This receptor was taken from a woman aged 45-59 years in good health and CMV-seronegative. CDR3: CASSLGGIYEQYF. In nucleotides, the CDR3 is TGTGCCAGCAGCTTGGGGGGGATCTACGAGCAGTACTTC.